This note documents a single TCR beta chain sequence. Its antigen specificity is not known. Base qualities are missing; no much larger clone stands one base away. The sample is drawn from a study of cytomegalovirus exposure and HLA in healthy donors (dated by TCRdb to about 2017). Turning to the overall study: An earlier analysis of approximately 640 of the donors reported 250 to 300 Gb of sequence data and some 100 million unique TCR beta sequences from roughly 200 million T cells. Roughly 310 gigabases of sequencing data and approximately 84 million unique TCR sequences were included in an early release covering about 620 HLA-typed donors. Among the roughly 380 genotyped donors, more than 70% belonged to the genetic ancestry cluster associated with self-reported Caucasian donors. The study was designed to test whether signatures of past pathogen exposure could be identified by cataloging public T cell receptors. Using immunosequencing, the study profiled T cell repertoires from fewer than 850 subjects and related those repertoires to cytomegalovirus serostatus. In addition to the first cohort of about 650 subjects, a separate validation cohort of 120 different subjects was used. To predict cytomegalovirus infection status, the study combined high-throughput TCR immunosequencing, statistical association of individual TCRs with disease status, and machine learning. To study patterns of TCR occurrence, a later analysis re-analyzed previously published TCR beta repertoires from 650 to 750 donors and added high-resolution HLA genotyping. Rather than drawing on any new phenotypic data, the later analysis identified candidate immune exposures from TCR beta sequences and the way those sequences occurred across donors. In an earlier analysis of roughly 600 of the donors, high-throughput TCR beta sequencing was used to judge whether each TCR beta V gene segment behaved as functional or pseudogenic. Donor age, sex, ethnicity and CMV serostatus were compiled together with the repertoire data. In a later genetic analysis, genome-wide SNP genotypes for about 65% of the roughly 670 donors were used, and that subset was treated as a discovery cohort. Every discovery cohort repertoire had been produced on one sequencing platform. HLA typing covered class I and class II loci at four-digit resolution. The number of donors typed differed by locus, with roughly 629-640 for A, B, C, DRB1 and DQB1, more than 500 for DQA1, 600 to 610 for DPA1, and approximately 470 for DPB1. A few DR-DQ haplotypes were treated as single units for association and clustering because of strong linkage in the cohort. Among roughly 400 genotyped donors of the cohort, an average of around 240,000 unique TCR beta nucleotide sequences was sequenced per donor, of which about 18% were non-productive.

The cohort consisted of 650 to 700 healthy bone marrow donors. Cohort members were all nominally healthy when sampled, although unrecorded immune exposures were likely present. The donor was CMV seronegative and belonged to the group of 352 seronegative cohort members. Every donor gave a peripheral blood sample, and the peripheral blood mononuclear cells from that sample were used for TCR beta sequencing. Genomic DNA extraction from the blood cell samples was performed with the Qiagen DNeasy Blood Extraction Kit. Library preparation was by the immunoSEQ multiplex PCR assay. For the multiplex PCR, a mixture combining 60 forward primers for TCR Vbeta segments and 13 reverse primers for TCR Jbeta segments was used. Amplification of the CDR3 region of rearranged TCR beta genes was performed with a multiplex PCR assay on genomic DNA. On the Illumina HiSeq System, the amplified TCR beta libraries were sequenced as 87-base-pair reads. On the study's bioinformatics: In a later analysis, 80 million or so unique TCR beta chains were counted across the roughly 610 repertoires, and around 10 million of these chains were shared by at least two donors. Raw reads were error-corrected and collapsed into unique sequences by a nearest-neighbor algorithm in which closely related sequences were merged to remove PCR and sequencing errors. V, D and J gene segments were assigned by aligning CDR3 sequences to IMGT reference sequences. For a sequence to be retained, a match of at least six nucleotides was required to both a V gene segment and a J gene segment. Rearrangements were called productive when the CDR3 lacked stop codons and stayed in frame with V and J; all others were non-productive. CDR3 was defined by IMGT convention, running from the second conserved V-encoded cysteine to the conserved J-encoded phenylalanine. The earlier analysis of about 640 of the donors excluded any sequence lacking an unambiguous match to a single V gene segment. An earlier analysis of under 750 of the donors called V segments functional above 56.7% productive rearrangements and segregating when the between-donor standard deviation exceeded 5%. To diagnose cytomegalovirus status from the catalog of TCR beta chain sequences, a statistical classification framework was built. In a later analysis, V and J genes were assigned by comparing TCR nucleotide sequences against IMGT/GENE-DB human TR gene sequences. In a later analysis, CDR3 sequences and most-parsimonious VDJ recombination scenarios were assigned using the TCRdist pipeline. A later analysis defined each TCR beta chain by its CDR3 amino acid sequence plus V-gene family, and excluded reads lacking a unique V-gene family. In a later analysis, 450 to 600 highly shared, low-generation-probability nucleotide sequences were removed to address suspected cross-contamination and a sequencing artifact. In a later analysis, a clonal expansion index for each public chain was calculated from normalized within-repertoire ranks of inferred template counts. In a later analysis, generation probabilities were computed with a VDJ recombination model fitted to out-of-frame rearrangements, and the resulting probabilities were checked against IGoR. In a later analysis, hypergeometric tests were used to score TCR-TCR, TCR-HLA and TCR-CMV co-occurrence, with a repertoire-size bias correction applied to TCR pairs. In a later analysis, false discovery rates were estimated by permuting HLA or CMV assignments 20 times. In a later analysis, co-occurring TCRs were grouped using DBSCAN, and TCRdist sequence similarity was added for clustering within HLA-allele-positive subsets. For co-occurrence clustering, repertoires with fewer than 30,000 or more than 120,000 public chains were excluded, along with four to six repertoires with anomalous nucleotide sharing. TCRdb mirrors the immuneACCESS table, restricted to in-frame sequences. Some clones are absent from its copies; in checked studies, under half trace to an unresolved V gene, and the reason for the others is unknown. The D gene and trimming were derived from the DNA, and the V and J assignments and clone size from that table. In this sample the table shows around 150,000 clones, roughly 89% of which occur a single time. The biggest ten clones account for 0.75% to 0.95% of the sample.

CDR1 and CDR2 are drawn from the germline V gene: MDHEN, SYDVKM. CDR3 length: 14 amino acids, cysteine to phenylalanine. Solely the CDR3 DNA is kept, with 42 bases framed from the first base. Deletion took 4 bases off V and 7 bases off J, with a span of 16 bases between the germline ends. The research as a whole found: In an earlier analysis of some 550 of the donors, most TCR beta V segments were observed in productive rearrangements about 87% or about 30% of the time, broadly matching IMGT annotations. At a false discovery rate of 0.05, a later analysis linked 16,951 TCR beta sequences to specific HLA alleles. In a later genetic analysis, a missense DCLRE1C variant was associated with V-gene and J-gene trimming of TCR beta chains, and the association was replicated in an independent cohort. Because counts were too low, about 18 rarely observed V segments, including chromosome 9 orphons, were excluded from the earlier analysis of 587 of the donors. The classifier was reported to diagnose cytomegalovirus status with high specificity and sensitivity in both the original and validation cohorts. According to a later analysis, TCR association rates differed among HLA loci, with DRB1 alleles showing the most associated TCRs and HLA-C alleles showing the fewest. According to the authors, the approach could potentially be generalized to other disease states and immunological phenotypes. A cluster of highly shared sequence variants was judged likely to be a technical artifact of the sequencing pipeline. Assigning TCR associations to individual alleles was difficult when HLA alleles, especially DR and DQ, strongly co-occurred. In vitro tests confirmed that a few of the cytomegalovirus-associated TCR beta chains recognize cytomegalovirus antigens. A later analysis reported that several top co-occurrence clusters appeared linked to parvovirus B19, influenza, CMV and Epstein-Barr virus. CMV serostatus was the only immune exposure information available for the cohort. A total of 150 to 200 TCR beta chains were listed by the study as associated with cytomegalovirus. Because HLA typing was unavailable for some donors at each locus, only the typed subset was used in association tests. Across donors, most TCR sequences were observed very rarely, whereas some public TCRs were present in many individuals. Linkage disequilibrium might explain the correlated functional status among segregating V segments, but an unknown experimental factor could not be excluded. According to a later genetic analysis, donors in an Asian-associated ancestry cluster had fewer N-insertions in productive TCRs than the roughly 700-donor mean. In a later analysis, HLA-associated TCR beta chains showed more clonal expansion and lower generation probabilities than non-associated chains that were equally common. Some IMGT-functional V segments, including TRBV6-2 and TRBV6-3, could not be told apart with the 87-base-pair reads, so those segments were excluded. The presence/absence analyses assumed that sequencing depth was roughly uniform across donors, and that assumption may not be true. A further reported finding was that TCR beta sequences accurately predicted the HLA-A and HLA-B alleles for most subjects in the first cohort. Only TCR beta chains were sequenced in this cohort, and the absence of alpha or paired-chain data limited detectable features. A later analysis found that most CMV-associated TCR beta chains appeared HLA-restricted, with HLA associations seemingly driven largely by CMV exposure.

This chain joins TRBV28 to TRBJ2-5, with a weak D call of TRBD1 (6 bases match). This TCR derives from a woman in her 30s in good health and CMV-seronegative. Sequencing was carried out using PBMCs. At the DNA level, the sequence is TGTGCCAGCAGTTCCTCGGACAGTCTGGGGACCCAGTACTTC. This is translated as CASSSSDSLGTQYF. With all but the CDR3 taken from the reference TRBV28 and TRBJ2-5 genes, the full variable domain is: DVKVTQSSRYLVKRTGEKVFLECVQDMDHENMFWYRQDPGLGLRLIYFSYDVKMKEKGDIPEGYSVSREKKERFSLILESASTNQTSMYLCASSSSDSLGTQYFGPGTRLLVL.